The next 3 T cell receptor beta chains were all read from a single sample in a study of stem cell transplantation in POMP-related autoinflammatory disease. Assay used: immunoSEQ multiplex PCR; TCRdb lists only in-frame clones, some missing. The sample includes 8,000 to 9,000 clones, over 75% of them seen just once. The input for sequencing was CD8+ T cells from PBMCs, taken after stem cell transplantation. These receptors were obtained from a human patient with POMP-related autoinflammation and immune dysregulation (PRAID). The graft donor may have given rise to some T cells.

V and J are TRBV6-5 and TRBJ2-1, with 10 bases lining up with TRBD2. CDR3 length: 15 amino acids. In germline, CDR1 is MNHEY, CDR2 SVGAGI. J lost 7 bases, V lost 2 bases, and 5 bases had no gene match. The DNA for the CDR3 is TGTGCCAGCAGTTACCCCGGGACTAGCGAGAATGAGCAGTTCTTC. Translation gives CASSYPGTSENEQFF.

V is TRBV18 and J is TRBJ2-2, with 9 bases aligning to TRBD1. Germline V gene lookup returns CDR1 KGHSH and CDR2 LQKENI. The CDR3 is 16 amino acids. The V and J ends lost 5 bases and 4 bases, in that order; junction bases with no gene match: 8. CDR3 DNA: TGTGCCAGCTCAGAAAGGACAGGGGAGAGCACCGGGGAGCTGTTTTTT. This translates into CASSERTGESTGELFF.

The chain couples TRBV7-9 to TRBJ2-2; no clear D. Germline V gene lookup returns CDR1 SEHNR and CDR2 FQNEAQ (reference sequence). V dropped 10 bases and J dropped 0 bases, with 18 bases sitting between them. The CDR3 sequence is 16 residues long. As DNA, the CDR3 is TGTGCCACCTTCGTTACGGTGGGGTCGAACACCGGGGAGCTGTTTTTT. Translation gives CATFVTVGSNTGELFF.